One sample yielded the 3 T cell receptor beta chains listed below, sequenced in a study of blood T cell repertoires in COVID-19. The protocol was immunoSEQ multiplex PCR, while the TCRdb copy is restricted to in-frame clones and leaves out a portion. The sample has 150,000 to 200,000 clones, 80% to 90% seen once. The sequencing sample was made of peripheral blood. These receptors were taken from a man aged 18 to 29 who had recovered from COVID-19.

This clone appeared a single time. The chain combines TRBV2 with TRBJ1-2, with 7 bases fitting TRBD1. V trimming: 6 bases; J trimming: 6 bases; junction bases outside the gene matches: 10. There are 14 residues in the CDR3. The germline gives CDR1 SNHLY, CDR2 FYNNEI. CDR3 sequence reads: CASRRQGGYDGYTF. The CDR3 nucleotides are TGTGCCAGCAGGAGACAGGGCGGTTATGATGGCTACACCTTC.

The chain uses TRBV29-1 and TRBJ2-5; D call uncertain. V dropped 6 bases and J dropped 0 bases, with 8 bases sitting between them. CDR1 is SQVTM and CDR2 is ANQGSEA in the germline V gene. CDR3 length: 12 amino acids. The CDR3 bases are TGCAGCGTGGCACAGTACCAAGAGACCCAGTACTTC. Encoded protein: CSVAQYQETQYF.

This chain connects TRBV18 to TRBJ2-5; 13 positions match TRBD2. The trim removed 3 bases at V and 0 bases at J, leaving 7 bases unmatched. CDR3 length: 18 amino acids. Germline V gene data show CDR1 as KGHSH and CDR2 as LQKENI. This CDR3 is CASSPGTSGIIYQETQYF. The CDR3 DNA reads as TGTGCCAGCTCACCCGGGACTAGCGGGATTATTTACCAAGAGACCCAGTACTTC.